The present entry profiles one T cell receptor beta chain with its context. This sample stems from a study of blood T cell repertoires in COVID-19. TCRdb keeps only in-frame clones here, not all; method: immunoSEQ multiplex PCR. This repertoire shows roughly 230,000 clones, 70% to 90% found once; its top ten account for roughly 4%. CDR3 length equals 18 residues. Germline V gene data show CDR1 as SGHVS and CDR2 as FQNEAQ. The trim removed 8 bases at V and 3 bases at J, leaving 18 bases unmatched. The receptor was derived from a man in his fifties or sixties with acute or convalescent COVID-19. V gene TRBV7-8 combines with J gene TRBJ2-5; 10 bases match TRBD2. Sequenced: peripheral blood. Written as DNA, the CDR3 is TGTGCCAGCGCGCTAGACGGCCTAGCGGGAGCCAGGAAAGAGACCCAGTACTTC. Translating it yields CASALDGLAGARKETQYF.